This T cell receptor beta chain was sequenced in a study of cytomegalovirus exposure and HLA in healthy donors. The PCR ran on 60 Vbeta and 13 Jbeta primers. TCRdb's table, derived via immunoSEQ multiplex PCR, lists solely in-frame clones and lacks some. This table has about 230,000 clones, more than 70% appearing once. Study conclusions and caveats: A later analysis reportedly identified an Asian-associated ancestry cluster as carrying fewer N-insertions than the 666-donor mean. Specificity for CMV antigens was confirmed in vitro for a few of the CMV-associated chains.

For this clone: Its antigen is as yet unknown.

Looked up from germline, CDR1 is SGHRS and CDR2 is YFSETQ. The CDR3 contains 11 residues. Deletions cut 4 bases from V and 5 bases from J, with 6 bases between. V usage is TRBV5-1 and J usage is TRBJ1-1; D not certain. The TCR sequence derives from a human donor in good health. Specimen: PBMCs. In DNA, the CDR3 is TGCGCCAGCAGCCAGGATACTGAAGCTTTCTTT. It specifies CASSQDTEAFF.